The 25 T cell receptor beta chains listed next were all sequenced from one sample in a study of shared clonotypes between healthy human individuals. Sequencing was performed with immunoSEQ multiplex PCR; in TCRdb, only in-frame clones are kept and a portion is missing. The sample has over 800,000 clones, nearly 95% seen once. Terminally differentiated effector memory CD45RA+ cells were excluded from the naive CD8 cells, which were CD45RO-negative and positively selected for CCR7. Material: naive CD8+ T cells sorted from blood. The receptors derive from a man in his thirties or forties in good health.

Worth noting for this clone: One end of the junction varies from germline; a read error may be responsible. The rearrangement joins TRBV7-9 to TRBJ1-1, with D hard to call. Germline V gene lookup returns CDR1 SEHNR and CDR2 FQNEAQ (reference sequence). The CDR3 consists of 18 residues. In DNA, the CDR3 is TGTGCCAGCAGCCCGAATCCCCATGCCCCAGGAATGAACGCTGAAGCTTTCTTT. As protein: CASSPNPHAPGMNAEAFF.

The chain is built from TRBV15 and TRBJ2-5, with 9 bases matching TRBD1. The germline V gene encodes CDR1 LNHNV and CDR2 YYDKDF (reference sequence). The J segment lost 5 bases and the V segment lost 4 bases, leaving 8 bases of the junction unmatched. The CDR3 consists of 15 residues. The CDR3 DNA follows: TGTGCCACCAGCAACGCCGGGGACAGGGCGGAGACCCAGTACTTC. Protein sequence: CATSNAGDRAETQYF.

The chain is built from TRBV9 and TRBJ2-1; D possibly matches TRBD1 or TRBD2 (5 bases each). The CDR3 has 16 amino acids. V was shortened by 3 bases and J by 4 bases, with 17 bases between the two germline ends. Looked up from germline, CDR1 is SGDLS and CDR2 is YYNGEE. The CDR3 region has the DNA TGTGCCAGCAGCGATAGCCCGGATTGGGGGTACAATGAGCAGTTCTTC. Protein sequence: CASSDSPDWGYNEQFF.

This sequence joins TRBV5-4 and TRBJ1-2; TRBD1 agrees at 8 bases. Germline loops: CDR1 SGHNT, CDR2 YYREEE (reference sequence). The junction had 1 base not matched to a gene; V was cut back by 0 bases and J by 6 bases. This CDR3 spans 13 amino acids. The CDR3 DNA reads as TGTGCCAGCAGCTTGGGGGACAGGAATGGCTACACCTTC. Residues: CASSLGDRNGYTF.

This clone appeared a single time. The chain carries TRBV9 and TRBJ1-2; D gene uncertain. Germline CDR1 is SGDLS and CDR2 is YYNGEE. Trimming left V 0 bases short and J 2 bases short, with 2 bases between. This CDR3 has 12 residues. CDR3 in amino acids: CASSVENYGYTF. CDR3 DNA sequence: TGTGCCAGCAGCGTAGAGAACTATGGCTACACCTTC.

The chain recombines TRBV5-4 with TRBJ2-2; 7 bases agree with TRBD1. The CDR3 totals 15 residues. The V gene's germline CDR1 is SGHNT and CDR2 YYREEE (reference sequence). The ends lost 2 bases at V and 8 bases at J; junction bases unmatched: 9. The CDR3 here is CASSFRTGLGGELFF. The CDR3 coding sequence is TGTGCCAGCAGCTTCAGGACAGGCCTAGGGGGGGAGCTGTTTTTT.

The chain recombines TRBV11-3 with TRBJ2-7, with D possibly matching TRBD2 (6 bases). The V end lost 3 bases, the J end lost 0 bases, and 12 bases lay between the germline ends. This CDR3 has 15 residues. Germline V CDR1 and CDR2: SGHNT, YENEEA. The CDR3 bases are TGTGCCAGCAGCTTGTGGGGAGGCAGCTCCTACGAGCAGTACTTC. Amino acid sequence: CASSLWGGSSYEQYF.

The chain has TRBV6-6 and TRBJ2-1; tentative D call: TRBD2 (6 bases). V was clipped by 2 bases and J by 1 base, with 12 bases between them. CDR3 length: 16 amino acids. Germline CDR1 reads MNHNY; CDR2 reads SVGAGI (reference sequence). CDR3 sequence: CASSYTGVSSYNEQFF. The CDR3, as DNA: TGTGCCAGCAGTTACACGGGAGTGTCTTCCTACAATGAGCAGTTCTTC.

On this clone itself: The sample contains more than one DNA sequence encoding this CDR3. The chain links TRBV9 to TRBJ2-3; possible D gene TRBD2, 5 bases. The germline CDR1 and CDR2 sequences are SGDLS and YYNGEE. Deletions cut 0 bases from V and 0 bases from J, with 8 bases between. The length of the CDR3 is 15 residues. CDR3 region: CASSVVSGSTDTQYF. As DNA, the CDR3 is TGTGCCAGCAGCGTAGTGAGCGGAAGCACAGATACGCAGTATTTT.

The chain links TRBV4-3 to TRBJ1-3; D uncertain. V was clipped by 8 bases and J by 8 bases, with 22 bases between them. Germline CDR1 LGHNA, CDR2 YSLEER. The CDR3 loop spans 15 amino acids. The CDR3 region has the DNA TGCGCCAGCTCCCTCTCGCACTGGCAGGCGGACACCATATATTTT. This translates into CASSLSHWQADTIYF.

Worth noting for this clone: The sample carries other DNA sequences with the same CDR3. This chain joins TRBV9 and TRBJ2-2; D is unresolved. The V and J ends lost 2 bases and 7 bases respectively, with 3 bases between them. CDR3 length: 11 residues. Germline V lookup: CDR1 SGDLS, CDR2 YYNGEE. This CDR3 reads CASSVSGELFF. In DNA form, the CDR3 reads TGTGCCAGCAGCGTGAGCGGGGAGCTGTTTTTT.

The rearrangement joins TRBV14 to TRBJ2-7; the match to TRBD2 covers 8 bases. The CDR3 consists of 14 residues. The V gene's germline CDR1 is SGHDN and CDR2 FVKESK. The V segment lost 4 bases and the J segment 3 bases; nucleotides outside the gene matches: 5. In DNA, the CDR3 is TGTGCCAGCAGCCGGCGGGAGGCCGTCTACGAGCAGTACTTC. Its protein product is CASSRREAVYEQYF.

The chain couples TRBV10-1 to TRBJ2-1; 9 bases fit TRBD2. The CDR3 sequence is 14 residues long. Germline V gives CDR1 WNHNN, CDR2 SYGVQD (reference sequence). V shed 4 bases, J shed 8 bases, and the junction held 6 bases outside the gene matches. The CDR3 bases are TGCGCCAGCAGTGGTAGCGGGAGTGTCGATGAGCAGTTCTTC. Protein: CASSGSGSVDEQFF.

This clone appeared once. V usage is TRBV27 and J usage is TRBJ2-7; the match to TRBD2 covers 9 bases. CDR3 length: 15 residues. Per germline, CDR1 MNHEY and CDR2 SMNVEV (reference sequence). The ends lost 6 bases at V and 6 bases at J; junction bases unmatched: 12. CDR3 sequence: CASSPTSGRFFEQYF. As DNA, the CDR3 is TGTGCCAGCAGCCCGACTAGCGGCCGGTTCTTCGAGCAGTACTTC.

The chain carries TRBV19 and TRBJ1-5; no reliable D call. Between the trimmed V and J ends, which lost 5 bases and 0 bases, there was a span of 14 bases. The CDR3 length is 16 residues. CDR1 and CDR2 from the germline V gene are LNHDA and SQIVND (reference sequence). The CDR3 region is CASSRWPPNSNQPQHF. CDR3 in DNA: TGTGCCAGTAGTCGCTGGCCCCCCAATAGCAATCAGCCCCAGCATTTT.

V gene TRBV27 combines with J gene TRBJ2-7; D unclear. The V end was cut by 5 bases, the J end by 2 bases, with 10 bases between. Looked up from germline, CDR1 is MNHEY and CDR2 is SMNVEV (reference sequence). The CDR3 contains 13 residues. Here the CDR3 reads CASSNFLTYEQYF. The CDR3 nucleotides read TGTGCCAGCAGTAATTTTCTTACCTACGAGCAGTACTTC.

The chain links TRBV6-6 to TRBJ2-7; D possibly uses TRBD1 or TRBD2 (5 bases each). V lost 3 bases and J 5 bases, leaving 17 bases between the germline ends. The CDR3 length is 15 residues. Germline CDR1 MNHNY, CDR2 SVGAGI (reference sequence). The CDR3 protein is CASSYSAGTKDEQYF. The CDR3 DNA sequence: TGTGCCAGCAGTTATTCCGCCGGGACGAAGGACGAGCAGTACTTC.

The gene calls are TRBV2 and TRBJ1-1; possible D gene TRBD1, 5 bases. Trimming took off 7 bases at V and 3 bases at J, with 9 bases between the two ends. The CDR3 totals 12 residues. Per the germline V gene, CDR1 is SNHLY and CDR2 is FYNNEI. For the CDR3, the DNA is TGTGCCAGCAAAGCAGGGTACACTGAAGCTTTCTTT. Translation: CASKAGYTEAFF.

V gene TRBV29-1 combines with J gene TRBJ2-7; D is possibly TRBD2 (5 bases). Germline CDR1 is SQVTM and CDR2 is ANQGSEA. Trimming shortened V by 7 bases and J by 3 bases, and 19 bases separated the two germline ends. The CDR3 consists of 14 residues. The CDR3, as DNA: TGCAGCGCCGCGACTACCCAAGAACTCTACGAGCAGTACTTC. Its translation is CSAATTQELYEQYF.

CDR3 amino acids: CASSVTRDYVNNEQFF. The DNA of the CDR3 is TGTGCCAGCTCAGTTACCCGGGACTACGTCAACAATGAGCAGTTCTTC. The V and J genes are TRBV18 and TRBJ2-1, with TRBD2 matching over 7 bases. CDR1 KGHSH and CDR2 LQKENI come from the germline V gene. The CDR3 consists of 16 residues. Unmatched junction bases numbered 12, after V lost 5 bases and J lost 5 bases.

This clone showed up just a few times. V usage is TRBV2 and J usage is TRBJ1-2; possible D gene TRBD1, 6 bases. The V end was cut by 9 bases, the J end by 0 bases, with 8 bases between. Germline loops: CDR1 SNHLY, CDR2 FYNNEI. The length of the CDR3 is 12 residues. Written as DNA, the CDR3 is TGTGCCAGACAGGGTACTAACTATGGCTACACCTTC. This codes for CARQGTNYGYTF.

The CDR3 region has the DNA TGTGCCAGCAGTGAACGTTCGAGAAACGGGGAGCTGTTTTTT. It codes for CASSERSRNGELFF. The chain uses TRBV2 and TRBJ2-2; D gene ambiguous. V lost 2 bases and J 7 bases, leaving 11 bases between the germline ends. The germline V gene has CDR1 SNHLY and CDR2 FYNNEI. CDR3 length: 14 residues.

This chain joins TRBV5-6 and TRBJ2-1; TRBD2 aligns across 12 bases. Germline CDR1 is SGHDT and CDR2 is YYEEEE. CDR3 size: 16 residues. V trimming: 4 bases; J trimming: 2 bases; junction bases outside the gene matches: 4. The CDR3 sequence is CASSLGLAGPYNEQFF. The CDR3 DNA is TGTGCCAGCAGCCTTGGACTAGCGGGACCCTACAATGAGCAGTTCTTC.

The CDR3, as DNA: TGCAGCGTTATGAGCGCCAAAGAAACCTACGAGCAGTACTTC. It specifies CSVMSAKETYEQYF. The V call is TRBV29-1, the J call TRBJ2-7; no clear D gene. V was cut by 5 bases and J by 2 bases, with 16 bases left in between. The CDR3 is made up of 14 amino acids. Germline V CDR1 and CDR2: SQVTM, ANQGSEA.

In its sample, this clone was seen once. This chain links TRBV4-3 with TRBJ1-1; a weak D match, TRBD1 (6 bases). Trimming shortened V by 5 bases and J by 0 bases, and 7 bases separated the two germline ends. CDR1 LGHNA and CDR2 YSLEER come from the germline V gene. The CDR3 has 13 residues. The DNA of the CDR3 is TGCGCCAGCAGCTACAGGGTGAACACTGAAGCTTTCTTT. The encoded protein is CASSYRVNTEAFF.